The sequence of this TCR beta chain was determined in a study of T-cell reconstitution after alpha-beta-depleted transplantation in children. Broader study findings: The origin of alpha-beta T cells about two months after transplant was reportedly several hundred expanded graft clones.

CDR1 SEHNR and CDR2 FQNEAQ come from the germline V gene (reference sequence). After removal of 5 bases from V and 5 bases from J, the junction contained 6 bases not matched to a gene. The CDR3 runs 16 residues. Notes on this clonotype: Its antigen is currently unknown.

Preparation of the TCRbeta library used unique molecular identifiers. From the PCR reads, TCRdb called clonotypes with MiXCR, one entry per CDR3 protein. The table lists fewer than 700,000 distinct CDR3 sequences, approximately 13% of them singletons. This receptor was taken from a male patient aged 10 to 17 who had a stem cell transplant for acute myeloid leukemia, so the T cells may come from the graft donor. The input for sequencing was PBMCs, mostly from graft donor cells, taken 360 days after TCRalphabeta/CD19-depleted stem cell transplant. This chain links TRBV7-9 with TRBJ2-5; 15 positions agree with TRBD2. CDR3 sequence: CASSPWTSGRAETQYF. For the CDR3, the DNA is TGTGCCAGCAGCCCCTGGACTAGCGGGAGGGCGGAGACCCAGTACTTC.